This T cell receptor (beta chain) was identified in a study of neoadjuvant nivolumab and ipilimumab in lung cancer. Study-wide results and limits: TCR richness and clonality were higher in tumors than adjacent uninvolved lung.

The repertoire was sequenced with immunoSEQ multiplex PCR; TCRdb's copy has only in-frame clones and lacks some. The sample records over 7,000 clones, roughly 77% being singletons. As concerns this clone: Its antigen is unidentified.

The V and J ends lost 8 bases and 5 bases respectively, with 6 bases between them. CDR3 length equals 10 residues. Germline CDR1 reads MNHNS; CDR2 reads SASEGT. The chain couples TRBV6-1 to TRBJ1-1, with D hard to call. Sequencing was performed on adjacent normal lung tissue, taken after neoadjuvant nivolumab, alone or with ipilimumab, at or shortly before surgery. This TCR was sampled from an adult with non-small cell lung cancer. This CDR3 reads CASVQTEAFF. The DNA of the CDR3 is TGTGCCAGCGTTCAAACTGAAGCTTTCTTT.